The T cell receptor (beta chain) under discussion was sequenced for a study of T cell responses to AZD1222 COVID-19 vaccine (dated by TCRdb to the early 2020s). With respect to the entire study: TCR sequencing was performed for more than 230 trial participants, of whom 200 to 220 were given two doses of AZD1222 and around 26 were given two doses of MenACWY control vaccine. Trial participants were enrolled by age into subgroups of 18-55, 56-69 and 70-plus years, and about 150, 27 and 61 TCR-sequenced participants, respectively, were included in these subgroups.

The CDR3 measures 14 amino acids from cysteine to phenylalanine. Just CDR3 DNA is preserved here, 42 bases in frame from base 1. V is shortened by 3 bases, J by 6 bases, and the region joining them spans 11 bases. Based on the germline V gene (reference sequence), the CDR1 and CDR2 sequences are LNHDA and SQIVND. The time point label, read with the paper, signifies: about 28 days (+/-7) after the second vaccine dose. Because spike-specific TCR depth and breadth did not differ between the two schedules, AZD1222 recipients who got a second dose at roughly 4 weeks were pooled with those who got a second dose at roughly 12 weeks. Vaccinee samples were obtained from the UK trials COV001 and COV002, which included a single-blind randomized controlled phase 2/3 trial of AZD1222 (ChAdOx1 nCoV-19) in healthy adults. Trial participant PBMC samples were collected at day 0 and day 28 after the second dose for TCRbeta chain sequencing.

The CDR3 regions of human TCRbeta chains were subjected to immunosequencing. The source study handled its data this way. TCRs in the repertoires were compared against a reference library of SARS-CoV-2-specific TCRs that had been generated with the MIRA antigen-specificity platform. Breadth was defined as the fraction of unique TCRs that were SARS-CoV-2-associated. Depth was defined as the fraction of total T cells that were SARS-CoV-2-associated. Each spike-specific TCR was assigned to its reactive spike region and to a CD4 or CD8 class using the MIRA data. Log10-transformed breadth and depth values were compared by one-way ANOVA with Sidak's multiple comparisons tests. The immuneACCESS repertoire file appears here via TCRdb, limited to in-frame rearrangements. These files lack a portion of the clones; in checked studies, under half of the deficit traces to unresolved V genes, and the cause of the others is not known. Clone size and the V and J calls come from that table; the DNA yielded D and trimming. This sample comprises 77,000 or so clones, roughly 91% of them detected only once. Roughly a sixth of the sample is held by the ten biggest clonotypes.

General findings and caveats noted by the study authors: Participants were mostly white British, with more females than males. The authors suggested clonal diversity may have been underestimated. After two AZD1222 doses, both the breadth and the depth of spike-specific TCRs were significantly higher than at day 0 and than in MenACWY recipients. Because no samples from the day 14 peak response were available, repertoires could be characterized only after the peak T cell response. The 56-69-year group was small, and its depth increase did not reach significance, likely because of low power. Only five to seven AZD1222 recipients were SARS-CoV-2 seropositive at baseline, limiting conclusions about previously exposed vaccinees. CD4 TCRs associated with the vaccine covered the entire spike protein, and the dominant responses were in regions 160-218 and 743-854. Reportedly, close to half of the unique spike-specific TCRs recognized epitopes lying outside the regions that are mutated in the B.1.351 and B.1.1.7 variants.

On this clone itself: Its antigen remains unidentified. It has no much larger one-base neighbor in the sample; base qualities were not kept.

This sequence was found in an adult who received the AZD1222 COVID-19 vaccine. The receptor chain draws on TRBV19 and TRBJ1-4, with a weak D call of TRBD1 (6 bases match). Source: peripheral blood, taken 28 days after the second AZD1222 dose. The CDR3 protein sequence reads: CASSIGTLDEKLFF. In nucleotide form, the sequence is TGTGCCAGTAGTATCGGGACATTGGATGAAAAACTGTTTTTT.